One and the same sample provided the 10 T cell receptor beta chains below, sequenced in a study of T cell changes during pregnancy in multiple sclerosis. Assay used: immunoSEQ multiplex PCR; TCRdb lists only in-frame clones, some missing. The profile shows about 40,000 clones, around 92% of them singletons. Sample: CD4+ T cells from peripheral blood mononuclear cells, taken in the second trimester of pregnancy. Receptors were obtained from a female donor in good health, enrolled as a control in a pregnancy study.

This chain links TRBV28 with TRBJ2-7; 10 nucleotides line up with TRBD2. Germline values: CDR1 MDHEN, CDR2 SYDVKM. V shed 4 bases, J shed 2 bases, and the junction held 5 bases outside the gene matches. The CDR3 is 15 residues long. DNA for the CDR3: TGTGCCAGCAGTTCCAGCGGGAGGGCCACCTACGAGCAGTACTTC. Translated, it gives CASSSSGRATYEQYF.

The rearrangement links TRBV5-1 to TRBJ1-1; D ambiguous. This CDR3 has 15 amino acids. Looked up from germline, CDR1 is SGHRS and CDR2 is YFSETQ. Deletions cut 0 bases from V and 5 bases from J, with 14 bases between. Here the CDR3 DNA reads TGCGCCAGCAGCTTGGACCCGGGTGGAGGTACTGAAGCTTTCTTT. Its translation is CASSLDPGGGTEAFF.

The V call is TRBV10-3, the J call TRBJ2-2, with TRBD1 as a possible D gene (6 bases). Trimming cost V 7 bases and J 2 bases, with 14 bases left between them. This CDR3 contains 15 residues. Germline values: CDR1 ENHRY, CDR2 SYGVKD. The CDR3 sequence is CAIMGHNINTGELFF. In DNA form, the CDR3 reads TGTGCCATCATGGGACACAATATTAACACCGGGGAGCTGTTTTTT.

This clone was counted once. The V call is TRBV6-1, the J call TRBJ1-3; 10 bases match TRBD1. J gave up 8 bases and V 5 bases, and 3 bases lay outside the gene matches. Germline lookup yields CDR1 MNHNS and CDR2 SASEGT. This CDR3 comprises 13 residues. The CDR3 DNA sequence: TGTGCCAGCAGTTTTGACAGGGGGCACACCATATATTTT. Translation gives CASSFDRGHTIYF.

This chain connects TRBV5-1 to TRBJ2-1, with D possibly TRBD2 on 6 matching bases. The CDR3 extends over 14 amino acids. V lost 4 bases and J 3 bases, leaving 11 bases between the germline ends. In germline, CDR1 is SGHRS, CDR2 YFSETQ. CDR3 residues: CASSGGNHYNEQFF. CDR3 DNA sequence: TGCGCCAGCAGCGGGGGGAACCACTACAATGAGCAGTTCTTC.

The V and J genes are TRBV7-8 and TRBJ2-2, with no clear D. V was clipped by 0 bases and J by 5 bases, with 10 bases between them. Germline-derived CDR1 and CDR2 are SGHVS and FQNEAQ. The CDR3 extends over 15 amino acids. As DNA, the CDR3 is TGTGCCAGCAGCTTAGCAGGCGGTACGACCGGGGAGCTGTTTTTT. Protein: CASSLAGGTTGELFF.

The rearrangement joins TRBV7-6 to TRBJ2-3; tentative D call: TRBD2 (6 bases). Germline CDR1 reads SGHVS; CDR2 reads FNYEAQ. This CDR3 is 14 amino acids long. The V and J ends lost 2 bases and 6 bases respectively, with 12 bases between them. This chain's CDR3 is CASSLRRAPDTQYF. CDR3 bases: TGTGCCAGCAGCTTAAGGAGGGCCCCCGATACGCAGTATTTT. The variable domain in full, completed from reference TRBV7-6 and TRBJ2-3, reads GAGVSQSPRYKVTKRGQDVALRCDPISGHVSLYWYRQALGQGPEFLTYFNYEAQQDKSGLPNDRFSAERPEGSISTLTIQRTEQRDSAMYRCASSLRRAPDTQYFGPGTRLTVL.

The rearrangement joins TRBV19 to TRBJ2-1, with TRBD1 as a possible D gene (5 bases). The germline V gene encodes CDR1 LNHDA and CDR2 SQIVND (reference sequence). This CDR3 spans 14 amino acids. Trimming pared 7 bases from V and 7 bases from J, leaving 17 bases between. Written as DNA, the CDR3 is TGTGCCAGTACCAACGGTGGCAGACAGAATGAGCAGTTCTTC. Protein: CASTNGGRQNEQFF. The full variable domain, with the rest looked up from reference TRBV19 and TRBJ2-1, is DGGITQSPKYLFRKEGQNVTLSCEQNLNHDAMYWYRQDPGQGLRLIYYSQIVNDFQKGDIAEGYSVSREKKESFPLTVTSAQKNPTAFYLCASTNGGRQNEQFFGPGTRLTVL.

This clone has just one count. The CDR3 region has the DNA TGTGCCAGCTCACCGATAGAGTACAATGAGCAGTTCTTC. This translates into CASSPIEYNEQFF. The chain carries TRBV18 and TRBJ2-1; no definite D call. V was pared by 3 bases and J by 4 bases, with 7 bases between. Germline CDR1 reads KGHSH; CDR2 reads LQKENI. The CDR3 has 13 amino acids.

The chain employs TRBV19 and TRBJ1-3; 10 nucleotides align to TRBD1. V shed 6 bases, J shed 8 bases, and the junction held 7 bases outside the gene matches. The CDR3 sequence is 14 residues long. Germline assignment: CDR1 LNHDA and CDR2 SQIVND (reference sequence). The CDR3 coding sequence is TGTGCCAGTAGAACCTGGGACAGGGGAGACACCATATATTTT. This gives the protein CASRTWDRGDTIYF.